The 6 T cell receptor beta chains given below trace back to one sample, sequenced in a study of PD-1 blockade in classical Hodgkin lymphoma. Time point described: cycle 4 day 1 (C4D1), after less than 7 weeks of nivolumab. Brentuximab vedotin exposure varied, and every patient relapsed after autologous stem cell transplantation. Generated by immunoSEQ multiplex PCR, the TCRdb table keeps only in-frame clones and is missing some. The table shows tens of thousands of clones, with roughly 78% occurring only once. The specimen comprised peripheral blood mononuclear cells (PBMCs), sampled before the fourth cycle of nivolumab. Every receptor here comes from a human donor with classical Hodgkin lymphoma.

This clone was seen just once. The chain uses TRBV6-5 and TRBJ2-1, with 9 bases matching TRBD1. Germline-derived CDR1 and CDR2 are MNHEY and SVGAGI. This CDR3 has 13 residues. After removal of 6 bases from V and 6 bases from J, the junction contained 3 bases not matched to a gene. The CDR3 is CASSLTGGNEQFF. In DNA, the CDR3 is TGTGCCAGCAGCTTGACAGGGGGCAATGAGCAGTTCTTC.

The CDR3 loop is CASSARGRYTGELFF. In DNA, the CDR3 is TGTGCCAGCAGCGCCCGCGGACGGTACACCGGGGAGCTGTTTTTT. The chain uses TRBV9 and TRBJ2-2; D gene unclear. V lost 3 bases and J lost 3, with 12 bases in between. The CDR3 has 15 residues. The germline CDR1 and CDR2 sequences are SGDLS and YYNGEE.

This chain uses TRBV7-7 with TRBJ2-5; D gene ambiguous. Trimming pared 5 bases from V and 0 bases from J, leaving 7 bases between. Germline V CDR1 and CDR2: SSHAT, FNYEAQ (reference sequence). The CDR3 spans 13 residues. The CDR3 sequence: CASSLQDQETQYF. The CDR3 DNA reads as TGTGCCAGCAGCCTACAAGACCAAGAGACCCAGTACTTC. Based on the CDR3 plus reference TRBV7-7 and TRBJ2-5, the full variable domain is GAGVSQSPRYKVTKRGQDVTLRCDPISSHATLYWYQQALGQGPEFLTYFNYEAQPDKSGLPSDRFSAERPEGSISTLTIQRTEQRDSAMYRCASSLQDQETQYFGPGTRLLVL.

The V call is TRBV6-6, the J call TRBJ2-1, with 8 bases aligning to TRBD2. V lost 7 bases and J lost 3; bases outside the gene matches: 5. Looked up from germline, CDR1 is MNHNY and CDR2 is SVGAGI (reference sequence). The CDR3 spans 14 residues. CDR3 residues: CASINGGDYNEQFF. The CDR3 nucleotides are TGTGCCAGCATAAACGGGGGGGACTACAATGAGCAGTTCTTC.

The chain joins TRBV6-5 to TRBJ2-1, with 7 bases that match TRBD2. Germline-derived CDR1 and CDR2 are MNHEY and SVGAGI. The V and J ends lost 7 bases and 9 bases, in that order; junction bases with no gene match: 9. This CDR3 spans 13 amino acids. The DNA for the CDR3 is TGTGCCAGCATACCGGGCGGGGGTCGTGAGCAGTTCTTC. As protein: CASIPGGGREQFF.

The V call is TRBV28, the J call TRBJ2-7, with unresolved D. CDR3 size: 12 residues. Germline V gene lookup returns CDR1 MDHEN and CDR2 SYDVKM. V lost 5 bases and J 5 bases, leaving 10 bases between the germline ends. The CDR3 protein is CASSVYRHEQYF. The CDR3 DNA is TGTGCCAGCAGTGTTTATCGTCACGAGCAGTACTTC.